This is a list of T cell receptor beta chains from one sample in a study of blood T cell repertoires in COVID-19. Only in-frame clones appear in the TCRdb table, and some are missing; sequencing was by immunoSEQ multiplex PCR. The table shows roughly 440,000 clones, with approximately 89% occurring only once. Sequencing was done on a sample of peripheral blood. The receptors originated from a woman in her forties or fifties with COVID-19, enrolled during active disease. The CDR3 runs from the conserved cysteine through the conserved F or W. A D gene is named only where the DNA matches it firmly. A clone size is listed for some rows: how often the clone was seen (once, few, many), or a class if it is expanded.

cdr3_length	v_call	d_call	clone_size	j_call	cdr3_nt	cdr3_aa
14	TRBV2	TRBD1	few	TRBJ1-1	TGTGCCAGCAGTCCCCGACAGGGGCGGTCCGAAGCTTTCTTT	CASSPRQGRSEAFF
14	TRBV5-4	.	few	TRBJ1-1	TGTGCCAGCAGCCCGGGTGGCACGAACACTGAAGCTTTCTTT	CASSPGGTNTEAFF
14	TRBV6-5	.	.	TRBJ1-5	TGTGCCACCCAGCCGGGGGGGGGCAATCAGCCCCAGCATTTT	CATQPGGGNQPQHF
15	TRBV9	TRBD1	.	TRBJ2-3	TGTGCCAGCAGCGTAGGGGGACAGGCCACAGATACGCAGTATTTT	CASSVGGQATDTQYF
13	TRBV12-3/TRBV12-4	TRBD2	.	TRBJ2-5	TGTGCCAGCAGTCGGGGGGGGATAGAGACCCAGTACTTC	CASSRGGIETQYF
14	TRBV28	.	.	TRBJ1-6	TGTGCCAGCCGCCTGGGACAACCTAATTCACCCCTCCACTTT	CASRLGQPNSPLHF
16	TRBV3-1/TRBV3-2	TRBD1	few	TRBJ1-5	TGTGCCAGCAGCCCGGGGCCGGACAGGGGGCGTCAGCCCCAGCATTTT	CASSPGPDRGRQPQHF
14	TRBV3-1/TRBV3-2	.	.	TRBJ1-5	TGTGCCAGCAGCCAACGAGGACAGAGCTCACCCCAGCATTTT	CASSQRGQSSPQHF
13	TRBV9	.	.	TRBJ1-1	TGTGCCAGCAGCGCACAGGGCGGCACTGAAGCTTTCTTT	CASSAQGGTEAFF
17	TRBV13	TRBD1	.	TRBJ2-7	TGTGCCAGCAGCTTAGTCCCCAGGACAGGTCTATCCCACGAGCAGTACTTC	CASSLVPRTGLSHEQYF
13	TRBV3-1/TRBV3-2	.	.	TRBJ1-2	TGTGCCAGCAGCCAACATAACTCGGGTGGCTACACCTTC	CASSQHNSGGYTF
18	TRBV4-2	.	.	TRBJ2-3	TGTGCCAGCAGCCAAGATCGGCAGGGGAGGGGTGTCGCAGATACGCAGTATTTT	CASSQDRQGRGVADTQYF
14	TRBV29-1	TRBD1	once	TRBJ1-1	TGCAGCGTCGCCGGGACAGGGATAAACACTGAAGCTTTCTTT	CSVAGTGINTEAFF
15	TRBV2	.	.	TRBJ1-2	TGTGCCAGCTTTAAGCCAACTGTTGATAACTATGGCTACACCTTC	CASFKPTVDNYGYTF
15	TRBV10-2	TRBD2	.	TRBJ2-3	TGCGCCAGCAGTGGGGCGGGGGGGAGCACAGATACGCAGTATTTT	CASSGAGGSTDTQYF
16	TRBV5-1	TRBD1	.	TRBJ1-6	TGCGCCAGCAGCGCGACAGGGGTATCCTATAATTCACCCCTCCACTTT	CASSATGVSYNSPLHF
14	TRBV2	TRBD1	.	TRBJ2-1	TGTGCCAGCAGGGCTGACAGGGAATCCCCCCCCCTGTTCTTC	CASRADRESPPLFF
15	TRBV6-5	.	.	TRBJ2-7	TGTGCCAGCAGTTACCTCCCGGGTTCGGGTTACGAGCAGTACTTC	CASSYLPGSGYEQYF
16	TRBV18	TRBD2	.	TRBJ2-1	TGTGCCAGCTCACCACCGGCCCAGCGGGGTAGGGATGAGCAGTTCTTC	CASSPPAQRGRDEQFF
14	TRBV2	.	few	TRBJ1-2	TGTGCCAGCAGTGTGCCAGGGAGGGAGGGTGGCTACACCTTC	CASSVPGREGGYTF
16	TRBV9	.	.	TRBJ2-1	TGTGCCAGCAGCGTAGGTCTGGGCCGCTCCTACAATGAGCAGTTCTTC	CASSVGLGRSYNEQFF
13	TRBV12-3/TRBV12-4	.	.	TRBJ1-2	TGTGCCAGCAGTTTCGGGACACAAGCTGGCTACACCTTC	CASSFGTQAGYTF
15	TRBV25-1	.	.	TRBJ1-3	TGTGCCAGCAGTGAATGGAAGGGGAGGGGAAACACCATATATTTT	CASSEWKGRGNTIYF
16	TRBV7-2	TRBD2	.	TRBJ2-2	TGTGCCAGCAGCATCCGGAGCGGGGTCAACACCGGGGAGCTGTTTTTT	CASSIRSGVNTGELFF
14	TRBV5-6	TRBD1	.	TRBJ1-1	TGTGCCAGCAGCTTCTCGGACAGGGACACTGAAGCTTTCTTT	CASSFSDRDTEAFF
13	TRBV7-9	TRBD1	.	TRBJ2-1	TGTGCCAGCAGGCACGGGACAGACAATGAGCAGTTCTTC	CASRHGTDNEQFF
13	TRBV2	TRBD1	.	TRBJ1-6	TGTGCCAGCGGGCTCACAGGGGATTCACCCCTCCACTTT	CASGLTGDSPLHF
15	TRBV6-6	.	once	TRBJ1-4	TGTGCCAGCAGTTACGGTACAGGCGATGGTGAAAAACTGTTTTTT	CASSYGTGDGEKLFF
14	TRBV7-9	.	.	TRBJ2-6	TGTGCCAGCAGCCAACAGGCCGGGGCCAACGTCCTGACTTTC	CASSQQAGANVLTF
13	TRBV6-5	.	.	TRBJ2-3	TGTGCCAGCAGTTACACAGGAGCAGATACGCAGTATTTT	CASSYTGADTQYF
16	TRBV15	TRBD2	.	TRBJ2-5	TGTGCCACCAGCAGACTACTAGCGGGGGGGAAAGAGACCCAGTACTTC	CATSRLLAGGKETQYF
16	TRBV19	.	.	TRBJ1-5	TGTGCCAGCGAAGGCCCCGGTCTACAGCTCAATCAGCCCCAGCATTTT	CASEGPGLQLNQPQHF
13	TRBV4-1	.	.	TRBJ1-1	TGCGCCAGCAGCCCGCCGTTTGAGACTGAAGCTTTCTTT	CASSPPFETEAFF
16	TRBV5-1	.	.	TRBJ1-6	TGCGCCAGCAGCTTGGTGCAGGGGACGCTTAATTCACCCCTCCACTTT	CASSLVQGTLNSPLHF
10	TRBV6-6	.	.	TRBJ1-2	TGTGCCAGCTATAGATTCCGCTACACCTTC	CASYRFRYTF
16	TRBV2	TRBD2	.	TRBJ2-3	TGTGCCAGCAACCGGGGGACTAGCGGGGGGACAGATACGCAGTATTTT	CASNRGTSGGTDTQYF
16	TRBV19	.	.	TRBJ1-1	TGTGCCAGTATCTTACGAGCCCAGGGGTTGAACACTGAAGCTTTCTTT	CASILRAQGLNTEAFF
15	TRBV6-5	.	.	TRBJ1-5	TGTGCCAGCGCCAGGGTGGCGGGGGGAAATCAGCCCCAGCATTTT	CASARVAGGNQPQHF
15	TRBV5-1	TRBD2	.	TRBJ2-1	TGCGCCAGCAGCTTAACTAGCGGGGGTGGGAATGAGCAGTTCTTC	CASSLTSGGGNEQFF
16	TRBV4-2	TRBD1	.	TRBJ1-6	TGTGCCAGCAGCCCGCAACCTGGGACAGGTAATTCACCCCTCCACTTT	CASSPQPGTGNSPLHF
16	TRBV5-1	.	.	TRBJ2-2	TGCGCCAGCAGCCTTATCTCGGGGGGCAACACCGGGGAGCTGTTTTTT	CASSLISGGNTGELFF
12	TRBV10-3	.	.	TRBJ1-2	TGTGCCATCAGAGACAGCAACTATGGCTACACCTTC	CAIRDSNYGYTF
16	TRBV9	TRBD1	.	TRBJ2-2	TGTGCCAGCAGCGTAGGAGGGGGCTACAACACCGGGGAGCTGTTTTTT	CASSVGGGYNTGELFF
18	TRBV5-1	TRBD1	.	TRBJ1-2	TGCGCCAGCAGCTTGAACCGGGACAGGGGTATCATCCATGATGGCTACACCTTC	CASSLNRDRGIIHDGYTF
16	TRBV6-5	TRBD1	.	TRBJ1-4	TGTGCCAGCAGTTACCCCAACAGGGGCCGCAATGAAAAACTGTTTTTT	CASSYPNRGRNEKLFF
16	TRBV6-4	TRBD1	.	TRBJ1-2	TGTGCCAGCAGTGGCCAAACAGGGGGCCTTCACTATGGCTACACCTTC	CASSGQTGGLHYGYTF
19	TRBV24-1	.	.	TRBJ1-3	TGTGCCACCAGTGCCGTACCTGTCGGGGAGTCTTTCTCTGGAAACACCATATATTTT	CATSAVPVGESFSGNTIYF
15	TRBV6-5	TRBD2	.	TRBJ2-3	TGTGCCAGCAGTTTGCCAAGCGGGGGGCCAGATACGCAGTATTTT	CASSLPSGGPDTQYF